This TCR beta chain appears in the sequencing data of a study of cytomegalovirus exposure and HLA in healthy donors. A remark on this clone: Its specificity is unknown.

The CDR3 extends over 15 amino acids. J was trimmed by 2 bases and V by 4 bases; bases with no gene match: 7. CDR1 and CDR2 from the germline V gene are SGHRS and YFSETQ. The study ran its PCR with 60 Vbeta and 13 Jbeta primers. Assay used: immunoSEQ multiplex PCR; TCRdb lists only in-frame clones, some missing. The listing records fewer than 100,000 clones. Study-level findings and limits: The availability of immune exposure information extended only to CMV serostatus. Among TCR beta chains of equal frequency, HLA-associated ones were more clonally expanded in a later analysis. Most subjects had HLA-A and HLA-B alleles reportedly predicted accurately by TCR beta sequences.

The genes are TRBV5-1 and TRBJ2-5; 8 bases align to TRBD2. The sequencing sample was made of PBMCs. The source is a man younger than 30 in good health and CMV-seropositive. CDR3: CASSPSGGMQETQYF. CDR3 nucleotide sequence: TGCGCCAGCAGCCCGTCGGGGGGGATGCAAGAGACCCAGTACTTC.